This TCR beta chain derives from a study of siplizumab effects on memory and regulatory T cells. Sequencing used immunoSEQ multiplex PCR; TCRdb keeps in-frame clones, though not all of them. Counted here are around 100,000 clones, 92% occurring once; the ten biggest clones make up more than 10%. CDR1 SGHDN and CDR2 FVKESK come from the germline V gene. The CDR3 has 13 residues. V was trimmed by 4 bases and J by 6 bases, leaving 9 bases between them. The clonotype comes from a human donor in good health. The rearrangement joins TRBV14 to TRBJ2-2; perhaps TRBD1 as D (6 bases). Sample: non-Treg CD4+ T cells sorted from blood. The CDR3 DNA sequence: TGTGCCAGCAGCCTTCAGGGGTCCGGGGAGCTGTTTTTT. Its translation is CASSLQGSGELFF.